Listed below are T cell receptor beta chains from one sample, sequenced in a study of T cells in localized non-small cell lung cancer. Clones were read by immunoSEQ multiplex PCR, and TCRdb kept only the in-frame ones, dropping some. This sample yields roughly 50,000 clones, of which under 85% are seen a single time; about 20% belongs to the top ten. The sequenced sample was peripheral blood, obtained before any cancer treatment. All receptors come from a female donor of 60 years or more with stage II squamous cell lung carcinoma. Both conserved end residues are part of each CDR3. A D gene is named only where the DNA matches it firmly. Clone size is not always given. Where it is, it says once, few, many or a class for expanded clones.

v_gene	j_gene	abundance	d_gene	CDR3nt	CDR3aa
TRBV7-6	TRBJ1-2	once	NA	TGTGCCAGCAGCTTATTCTCAGGGGCGGACTATGGCTACACCTTC	CASSLFSGADYGYTF
TRBV19	TRBJ1-3	NA	NA	TGTGCCAGTAGTATGGGCCTGGGGCCTGGAAACACCATATATTTT	CASSMGLGPGNTIYF
TRBV7-2	TRBJ2-7	NA	TRBD1	TGTGCCAGCAGCTTAGCGACAGGGAGAGAGCAGTACTTC	CASSLATGREQYF
TRBV11-3	TRBJ1-2	NA	NA	TGTGCCAGCAGCGCTCAGGGATTTGGTGGCTACACCTTC	CASSAQGFGGYTF
TRBV29-1	TRBJ1-1	NA	NA	TGCAGCGTTGTGTTAAGGGAGGGGGGGAACACTGAAGCTTTCTTT	CSVVLREGGNTEAFF
TRBV18	TRBJ2-1	NA	TRBD1	TGTGCCAGCTCACCAACGCAGGGGGCGTCCTACAATGAGCAGTTCTTC	CASSPTQGASYNEQFF
TRBV18	TRBJ2-7	NA	NA	TGTGCCAGCTCACCACAGCAGAACGAGCAGTACTTC	CASSPQQNEQYF
TRBV11-2	TRBJ1-4	NA	NA	TGTGCCAGCAGCTCCTTTCAGGGGACTAATGAAAAACTGTTTTTT	CASSSFQGTNEKLFF
TRBV5-1	TRBJ2-2	NA	NA	TGCGCCAGCAGCACCGACACCTCGAACACCGGGGAGCTGTTTTTT	CASSTDTSNTGELFF
TRBV7-2	TRBJ1-1	NA	TRBD1	TGTGCCAGCAGCCTAAGGGACAGGGACTACACACCGCCTGAAGCTTTCTTT	CASSLRDRDYTPPEAFF
TRBV6-5	TRBJ1-2	NA	TRBD1	TGTGCCAGCAGCAGGGACAGGGGGAAAAAATATGGCTACACCTTC	CASSRDRGKKYGYTF
TRBV18	TRBJ2-1	NA	TRBD2	TGTGCCAGCTTCCTCGGGGGGGGCAGTGAGCAGTTCTTC	CASFLGGGSEQFF
TRBV27	TRBJ1-4	few	NA	TGTGCCAGCAGTTACCTTCAGGGGGAAAAACTGTTTTTT	CASSYLQGEKLFF
TRBV11-2	TRBJ2-7	few	TRBD2	TGTGCCAGCAGGGGGGGGGCCTACGAGCAGTACTTC	CASRGGAYEQYF
TRBV6-5	TRBJ1-4	few	NA	TGTGCCAGCAGGGGCACAACTAATGAAAAACTGTTTTTT	CASRGTTNEKLFF
TRBV28	TRBJ1-2	NA	NA	TGTGCCAGCAGTTTAGCCCCGGCGGATGGCTACACCTTC	CASSLAPADGYTF
TRBV4-3	TRBJ1-6	NA	TRBD1	TGCGCCAGCAGCCAAGGATTTCGGACAGGGGGTCCCGGTCTCTCCTATAATTCACCCCTCCACTTT	CASSQGFRTGGPGLSYNSPLHF
TRBV7-9	TRBJ1-2	NA	NA	TGTGCCAGCAGCCAGGAATATGGCTACACCTTC	CASSQEYGYTF
TRBV25-1	TRBJ1-4	NA	NA	TGTGCCAGCAGTCCCTTTGTCGGAGGTGGAGAAAAACTGTTTTTT	CASSPFVGGGEKLFF
TRBV5-1	TRBJ2-5	NA	TRBD1	TGCGCCAGCAGCTTTAATGGACAGGGAGAGACCCAGTACTTC	CASSFNGQGETQYF
TRBV7-9	TRBJ1-5	NA	NA	TGTGCCACCGGGACGGGAGACAATCAGCCCCAGCATTTT	CATGTGDNQPQHF
TRBV19	TRBJ2-1	NA	TRBD2	TGTGCCAGTAGTCAACCCCGGACTAGCGGGCTCTTCTACAATGAGCAGTTCTTC	CASSQPRTSGLFYNEQFF
TRBV29-1	TRBJ1-1	NA	TRBD1	TGCAGCGTTGAAGGACAGGGGGCGTACGCTTTCTTT	CSVEGQGAYAFF
TRBV21-1	TRBJ1-2	NA	NA	TGTGCCAGCAGCAATCCGACGAGATATGGCTACACCTTC	CASSNPTRYGYTF
TRBV10-3	TRBJ2-5	NA	NA	TGTGCCACCGATCTGGGGGCTGGAGAGACCCAGTACTTC	CATDLGAGETQYF
TRBV27	TRBJ2-7	NA	NA	TGTGCCAGCAGCCCCGGCCCCTACGAGCAGTACTTC	CASSPGPYEQYF
TRBV6-6	TRBJ1-1	few	NA	TGTGCCAGCAGCCCCCATGGCACTGAAGCTTTCTTT	CASSPHGTEAFF
TRBV15	TRBJ2-5	NA	NA	TGTGCCACCAGCAGGCCGGGGCGTGGAGAGACCCAGTACTTC	CATSRPGRGETQYF
TRBV11-2	TRBJ1-2	NA	NA	TGTGCCAGCAGCTCCCGGGGGCCCCTTGGCTACACCTTC	CASSSRGPLGYTF
TRBV7-3	TRBJ2-7	NA	NA	TGTGCCAGCAGCGCATCCAGGGGATCTGGCGAGCAGTACTTC	CASSASRGSGEQYF
TRBV9	TRBJ2-1	NA	NA	TGTGCCAGCAGCGTAGGTCCAGTGCCCAACAATGAGCAGTTCTTC	CASSVGPVPNNEQFF
TRBV4-1	TRBJ2-5	NA	TRBD2	TGCGCCAGCAGCTACCCGGGACTAGCGGGGGAGGGAGAGACCCAGTACTTC	CASSYPGLAGEGETQYF
TRBV6-5	TRBJ1-5	NA	TRBD1	TGTGCCAGCAGGCTGACAGGGAATAGCAATCAGCCCCAGCATTTT	CASRLTGNSNQPQHF
TRBV14	TRBJ1-6	NA	NA	TGTGCCAGCAGCTCGACGGGCAATTCACCCCTCCACTTT	CASSSTGNSPLHF
TRBV4-3	TRBJ1-1	NA	TRBD1	TGCGCCAGCAGCCAAGGCCCGGGACAGGGGACTATGAACACTGAAGCTTTCTTT	CASSQGPGQGTMNTEAFF
TRBV30	TRBJ2-7	NA	NA	TGTGCCTTAAGAACGGGGGGCATTATCAAGCAGTACTTC	CALRTGGIIKQYF
TRBV28	TRBJ2-2	few	NA	TGTGCCAGCAGTTTAGTCCAGCAATACAACACCGGGGAGCTGTTTTTT	CASSLVQQYNTGELFF
TRBV6-1	TRBJ2-1	NA	TRBD2	TGTGCCAGCAGTGAAAACTACAGCGGGGGGGGTCGGAATGAGCAGTTCTTC	CASSENYSGGGRNEQFF
TRBV5-1	TRBJ1-2	NA	TRBD1	TGCGCCAGCAGCACAGGGGGCAACTATGGCTACACCTTC	CASSTGGNYGYTF
TRBV29-1	TRBJ2-7	NA	NA	TGCAGCGTTGAAGGGCAGGGAGGTTACGAGCAGTACTTC	CSVEGQGGYEQYF